This TCR beta chain was sequenced during a study of blood T cells in healthy people across ages. A sample-barcoded 5' primer and a J-beta primer mix were used in a second PCR of about 7 to 11 cycles. TCRdb re-called the 5' RACE reads through MiXCR, storing one row per CDR3 protein. The sample records roughly 500,000 distinct CDR3 sequences, around 24% being singletons. The data were also submitted as part of a second study, on T cells of mothers and their children.

Sequenced: blood. This TCR derives from a boy aged 5-17 years in good health.

The CDR3: CSVITYGSYEQYF. In nucleotides, the CDR3 is TGCAGCGTTATAACCTATGGGTCCTACGAGCAGTACTTC. The chain links TRBV29-1 to TRBJ2-7; D uncertain. The CDR3 runs to 13 residues. Looked up from germline, CDR1 is SQVTM and CDR2 is ANQGSEA. With 5 bases removed from V and 1 base from J, the gap between germline ends came to 12 bases.